Listed below are T cell receptor beta chains from one sample, sequenced in a study of Graves' ophthalmopathy and Graves' hyperthyroidism. TCRdb fed the multiplex PCR reads into MiXCR, producing one record per CDR3 protein. The sample has approximately 700,000 distinct CDR3 sequences, over 40% seen once. Sequencing used peripheral blood. These receptors were collected from an adult man with Graves' ophthalmopathy. The CDR3 runs from the conserved cysteine through the conserved F or W. Each record gives: J gene, CDR3 length, clone size, V gene, D gene, CDR3 protein, CDR3 DNA. D genes are given only for firm matches. Not every row has a clone size; where given, it reads once, few, many or a size class.

J: TRBJ1-1
length: 15
size: .
V: TRBV10-3
D: .
CDR3: CAISRGQSLNTEAFF
DNA: TGTGCCATCAGCCGGGGACAAAGTTTGAACACTGAAGCTTTCTTT

J: TRBJ1-5
length: 17
size: once
V: TRBV10-3
D: .
CDR3: CATSETGGKGRSQPQHF
DNA: TGTGCCACCAGTGAGACGGGAGGGAAAGGTCGGAGTCAGCCCCAGCATTTT

J: TRBJ2-5
length: 12
size: few
V: TRBV27
D: .
CDR3: CATRRGKETQYF
DNA: TGTGCCACCCGGAGGGGGAAAGAGACCCAGTACTTC

J: TRBJ1-4
length: 14
size: once
V: TRBV7-9
D: TRBD1
CDR3: CASSPGQGGEKLLF
DNA: TGTGCCAGCAGCCCCGGACAGGGAGGGGAAAAACTGCTTTTT

J: TRBJ2-7
length: 15
size: few
V: TRBV6-6
D: .
CDR3: CASSLLLGSSYEQYF
DNA: TGTGCCAGCAGCCTCTTACTCGGGAGCTCCTACGAGCAGTACTTC

J: TRBJ2-2
length: 13
size: many
V: TRBV29-1
D: .
CDR3: CSVEREGTGELFF
DNA: TGCAGCGTTGAAAGGGAAGGAACCGGGGAGCTGTTTTTT

J: TRBJ1-1
length: 14
size: many
V: TRBV10-3
D: .
CDR3: CAISLLGVRTEAFF
DNA: TGTGCCATCAGTCTCCTGGGGGTCAGGACTGAAGCTTTCTTT

J: TRBJ2-7
length: 13
size: many
V: TRBV12-3/TRBV12-4
D: .
CDR3: CASSFRGSYEQYF
DNA: TGTGCCAGCAGCTTTAGGGGATCTTACGAGCAGTACTTC

J: TRBJ2-7
length: 14
size: .
V: TRBV10-3
D: TRBD1
CDR3: CAISTQGAAYEQYF
DNA: TGTGCCATCAGTACGCAGGGGGCAGCCTACGAGCAGTACTTC

J: TRBJ1-6
length: 15
size: few
V: TRBV10-3
D: .
CDR3: CASSDGGAYNSPLHF
DNA: TGTGCCAGCAGTGACGGCGGGGCCTATAATTCACCCCTCCACTTT

J: TRBJ2-3
length: 15
size: .
V: TRBV2
D: TRBD2
CDR3: CASSETSGGADTQYF
DNA: TGTGCCAGCAGTGAGACTAGCGGGGGGGCGGATACGCAGTATTTT

J: TRBJ2-5
length: 13
size: .
V: TRBV29-1
D: TRBD1
CDR3: CSVLGQPEETQYF
DNA: TGCAGCGTTTTGGGACAGCCCGAAGAGACCCAGTACTTC

J: TRBJ2-2
length: 13
size: many
V: TRBV25-1
D: .
CDR3: CASTATNTGELFF
DNA: TGTGCCTCCACGGCTACGAACACCGGGGAGCTGTTTTTT

J: TRBJ2-7
length: 15
size: .
V: TRBV7-8
D: TRBD2
CDR3: CASNQGSGSTGEQYF
DNA: TGTGCCAGCAACCAGGGTAGCGGGTCCACCGGGGAGCAGTACTTC

J: TRBJ1-1
length: 15
size: many
V: TRBV5-1
D: TRBD1
CDR3: CASSSQRGQNTEAFF
DNA: TGCGCCAGCAGCTCCCAGAGGGGGCAGAACACTGAAGCTTTCTTT

J: TRBJ2-7
length: 14
size: .
V: TRBV19
D: .
CDR3: CASSITAGIYEQYF
DNA: TGTGCCAGTAGTATCACGGCGGGGATTTACGAGCAGTACTTC

J: TRBJ2-7
length: 16
size: many
V: TRBV4-2
D: TRBD2
CDR3: CASSQVGSGRAWEQYF
DNA: TGTGCCAGCAGCCAAGTTGGTAGCGGGAGGGCCTGGGAGCAGTACTTC

J: TRBJ1-2
length: 14
size: few
V: TRBV25-1
D: TRBD1
CDR3: CASSPPTGSYGYTF
DNA: TGTGCCAGCAGTCCTCCGACAGGGAGCTATGGCTACACCTTC

J: TRBJ1-2
length: 12
size: few
V: TRBV30
D: .
CDR3: CARDTRAGGYTF
DNA: TGTGCTCGAGACACCCGCGCTGGTGGCTACACCTTC

J: TRBJ1-4
length: 16
size: many
V: TRBV5-1
D: .
CDR3: CASRRDNREEREKLFF
DNA: TGCGCCAGCAGACGCGATAACAGGGAGGAGAGAGAAAAACTGTTTTTT

J: TRBJ1-5
length: 16
size: many
V: TRBV7-9
D: .
CDR3: CASSLAAGYSNQPQHF
DNA: TGTGCCAGCAGCTTAGCGGCGGGCTATAGCAATCAGCCCCAGCATTTT

J: TRBJ1-2
length: 14
size: few
V: TRBV27
D: .
CDR3: CASSLSSHGYGYTF
DNA: TGTGCCAGCAGTTTATCGTCTCACGGCTATGGCTACACCTTC

J: TRBJ1-4
length: 17
size: .
V: TRBV4-1
D: .
CDR3: CASSQARLGRTNEKLFF
DNA: TGCGCCAGCAGCCAGGCCCGCTTGGGGCGAACTAATGAAAAACTGTTTTTT

J: TRBJ2-2
length: 16
size: many
V: TRBV2
D: TRBD2
CDR3: CASRGLAGVISGELFF
DNA: TGTGCCAGCAGAGGACTAGCGGGAGTGATTTCCGGGGAGCTGTTTTTT

J: TRBJ1-1
length: 13
size: many
V: TRBV10-3
D: TRBD1
CDR3: CATLTQGRTEAFF
DNA: TGTGCCACCCTAACACAGGGGAGGACTGAAGCTTTCTTT

J: TRBJ2-2
length: 17
size: few
V: TRBV7-9
D: TRBD2
CDR3: CASSPGLAGVGTGELFF
DNA: TGTGCCAGCAGCCCGGGACTAGCGGGAGTCGGCACCGGGGAGCTGTTTTTT

J: TRBJ2-7
length: 19
size: .
V: TRBV5-1
D: TRBD2
CDR3: CASSESPGHHSGSSYEQYF
DNA: TGCGCCAGCAGCGAATCACCGGGACATCATAGCGGGAGCTCCTACGAGCAGTACTTC

J: TRBJ1-4
length: 16
size: .
V: TRBV15
D: .
CDR3: CATSRVGGSAREKLFF
DNA: TGTGCCACCAGCAGAGTGGGGGGGTCGGCGAGGGAAAAACTGTTTTTT

J: TRBJ2-7
length: 17
size: few
V: TRBV5-1
D: .
CDR3: CASSDQGGGLASYEQYF
DNA: TGCGCCAGCAGCGATCAAGGGGGGGGACTTGCCTCCTACGAGCAGTACTTC

J: TRBJ2-6
length: 18
size: many
V: TRBV25-1
D: TRBD1
CDR3: CASSEFRGPRSGANVLTF
DNA: TGTGCCAGCAGTGAATTTAGGGGGCCCAGATCTGGGGCCAACGTCCTGACTTTC

J: TRBJ2-7
length: 9
size: .
V: TRBV10-3
D: TRBD1
CDR3: CAIRGTGKF
DNA: TGTGCCATCAGGGGGACAGGGAAATTC

J: TRBJ1-1
length: 13
size: many
V: TRBV7-8
D: .
CDR3: CASSLGTSIRAFF
DNA: TGTGCCAGCAGCTTAGGGACCTCGATTCGTGCTTTCTTT

J: TRBJ2-2
length: 16
size: once
V: TRBV25-1
D: TRBD2
CDR3: CATSDAGTSRAGELFF
DNA: TGTGCCACCAGTGATGCTGGGACTAGCCGGGCCGGGGAGCTGTTTTTT

J: TRBJ1-4
length: 14
size: few
V: TRBV4-1
D: .
CDR3: CASRTTGRQEKLFF
DNA: TGCGCCAGCAGAACTACAGGGCGTCAGGAAAAACTGTTTTTT

J: TRBJ2-5
length: 16
size: many
V: TRBV7-8
D: TRBD1
CDR3: CASSSYRGGRLETQYF
DNA: TGTGCCAGCAGCTCCTACAGGGGCGGCAGATTGGAGACCCAGTACTTC

J: TRBJ2-7
length: 16
size: few
V: TRBV7-3
D: TRBD2
CDR3: CASSYSASGHSYEQYF
DNA: TGTGCCAGCAGTTACTCTGCTAGCGGGCACTCCTACGAGCAGTACTTC

J: TRBJ2-5
length: 17
size: many
V: TRBV7-8
D: TRBD2
CDR3: CASSLVLGRPFQETQYF
DNA: TGTGCCAGCAGCTTAGTACTCGGGAGGCCCTTTCAAGAGACCCAGTACTTC

J: TRBJ2-5
length: 16
size: .
V: TRBV11-2
D: TRBD2
CDR3: CASSLGLAGLQETQYF
DNA: TGTGCCAGCAGCTTAGGCCTAGCGGGCCTCCAAGAGACCCAGTACTTC

J: TRBJ2-7
length: 11
size: .
V: TRBV29-1
D: TRBD2
CDR3: CSSGGADEQYF
DNA: TGCAGCAGCGGGGGGGCCGACGAGCAGTACTTC

J: TRBJ1-1
length: 15
size: few
V: TRBV7-9
D: .
CDR3: CASSSGPQGYTEAFF
DNA: TGTGCCAGCAGCTCGGGTCCACAGGGCTACACTGAAGCTTTCTTT

J: TRBJ1-2
length: 13
size: few
V: TRBV29-1
D: TRBD1
CDR3: CSVGGQGASGYTF
DNA: TGCAGCGTTGGGGGACAGGGGGCCTCTGGCTACACCTTC

J: TRBJ2-5
length: 16
size: many
V: TRBV7-6
D: TRBD2
CDR3: CASSDKGRAGGQTQYF
DNA: TGTGCCAGCAGCGATAAAGGCCGAGCGGGGGGCCAGACCCAGTACTTC

J: TRBJ2-7
length: 18
size: few
V: TRBV9
D: .
CDR3: CASSIPSTSKTPSYEQYF
DNA: TGTGCCAGCAGCATCCCCTCCACCTCCAAGACCCCTTCCTACGAGCAGTACTTC

J: TRBJ1-2
length: 13
size: .
V: TRBV19
D: .
CDR3: CASSVQGHYGYTF
DNA: TGTGCCAGTAGTGTACAGGGCCACTATGGCTACACCTTC

J: TRBJ1-2
length: 15
size: many
V: TRBV19
D: TRBD1
CDR3: CASSPSIGTGNGYTF
DNA: TGTGCCAGTAGTCCATCGATTGGGACAGGGAACGGCTACACCTTC

J: TRBJ2-2
length: 17
size: .
V: TRBV10-3
D: TRBD2
CDR3: CASRKDPTSGTTGELFF
DNA: TGTGCCAGCAGAAAAGACCCGACTAGCGGAACCACCGGGGAGCTGTTTTTT

J: TRBJ2-5
length: 15
size: .
V: TRBV2
D: .
CDR3: CASSSTRLYQETQYF
DNA: TGTGCCAGCAGCTCGACGCGATTGTACCAAGAGACCCAGTACTTC

J: TRBJ1-2
length: 13
size: many
V: TRBV9
D: .
CDR3: CASSVGLAPGYTF
DNA: TGTGCCAGCAGCGTAGGCCTGGCCCCTGGCTACACCTTC

J: TRBJ2-7
length: 14
size: few
V: TRBV6-6
D: .
CDR3: CASSDQGLPFQQYF
DNA: TGTGCCAGCAGTGATCAGGGACTTCCTTTTCAGCAGTACTTC

J: TRBJ2-3
length: 15
size: .
V: TRBV6-1
D: TRBD1
CDR3: CASSDSQGGTDTQYF
DNA: TGTGCCAGCAGTGACTCACAGGGGGGCACAGATACGCAGTATTTT

J: TRBJ2-2
length: 17
size: .
V: TRBV13
D: TRBD2
CDR3: CASSLRLADPNTGELFF
DNA: TGTGCCAGCAGCTTAAGGCTAGCGGACCCGAACACCGGGGAGCTGTTTTTT

J: TRBJ1-5
length: 15
size: many
V: TRBV7-8
D: .
CDR3: CASSTWGPANQPQHF
DNA: TGTGCCAGCAGCACATGGGGACCCGCGAATCAGCCCCAGCATTTT

J: TRBJ1-2
length: 12
size: few
V: TRBV7-9
D: TRBD1
CDR3: CASSPRDSGNTF
DNA: TGTGCCAGCAGCCCTCGGGACAGTGGAAACACCTTC

J: TRBJ2-7
length: 13
size: .
V: TRBV7-8
D: TRBD1
CDR3: CASSVGQGGEQYF
DNA: TGTGCCAGCAGCGTCGGACAGGGGGGTGAGCAGTACTTC

J: TRBJ1-5
length: 14
size: .
V: TRBV10-3
D: TRBD1
CDR3: CAIIAGQDDQPQHF
DNA: TGTGCCATCATAGCGGGACAGGACGATCAGCCCCAGCATTTT

J: TRBJ1-2
length: 13
size: many
V: TRBV7-2
D: .
CDR3: CASSSFGGDGYTF
DNA: TGTGCCAGCAGCAGTTTTGGGGGCGATGGCTACACCTTC